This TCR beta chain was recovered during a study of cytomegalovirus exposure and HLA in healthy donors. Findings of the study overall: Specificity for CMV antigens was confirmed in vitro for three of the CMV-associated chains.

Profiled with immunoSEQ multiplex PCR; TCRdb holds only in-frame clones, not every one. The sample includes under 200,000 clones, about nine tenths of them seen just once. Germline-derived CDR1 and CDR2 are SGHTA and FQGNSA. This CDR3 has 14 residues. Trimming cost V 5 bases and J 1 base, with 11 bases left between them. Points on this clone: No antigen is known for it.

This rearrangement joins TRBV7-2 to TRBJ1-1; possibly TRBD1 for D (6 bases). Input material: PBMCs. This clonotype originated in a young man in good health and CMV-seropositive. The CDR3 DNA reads TGTGCCAGCAGCCTTGGACAGAGGAACACTGAAGCTTTCTTT. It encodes CASSLGQRNTEAFF. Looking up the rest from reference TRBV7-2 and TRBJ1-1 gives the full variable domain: GAGVSQSPSNKVTEKGKDVELRCDPISGHTALYWYRQSLGQGLEFLIYFQGNSAPDKSGLPSDRFSAERTGGSVSTLTIQRTQQEDSAVYLCASSLGQRNTEAFFGQGTRLTVV.